One and the same sample provided the 11 T cell receptor beta chains below, sequenced in a study of blood T cell repertoires in COVID-19. Produced via immunoSEQ multiplex PCR; TCRdb's table is partial and in-frame only. The sample lists some 340,000 clones, roughly four fifths occurring once. The source material was PBMCs or T cells enriched from blood (not recorded which). These receptors were obtained from a woman aged 50 to 65 who had recovered from COVID-19.

This clone was observed a single time. The chain recombines TRBV5-6 with TRBJ2-7; the D gene is possibly TRBD1 (7 bases). V lost 8 bases, J lost 2 bases, and 17 bases lay in between. Germline CDR1 is SGHDT and CDR2 is YYEEEE. This CDR3 contains 14 residues. Here the CDR3 reads CASQGGGLPYEQYF. CDR3 nucleotides: TGTGCCAGTCAGGGGGGAGGCTTACCCTACGAGCAGTACTTC.

V is TRBV4-1 and J is TRBJ1-2; no clear D gene. The V gene's germline CDR1 is MGHRA and CDR2 YSYEKL. The CDR3 loop spans 15 amino acids. The V end lost 0 bases, the J end lost 4 bases, and 12 bases lay between the germline ends. The CDR3 loop is CASSQEVGDLYGYTF. CDR3 bases: TGCGCCAGCAGCCAAGAGGTAGGAGACCTCTATGGCTACACCTTC.

CDR3 in DNA: TGTGCCAGCAGCGTAGGCCCAGGGACAGGGAATGAAAAACTGTTTTTT. This sequence encodes CASSVGPGTGNEKLFF. The J gene is TRBJ1-4, the V gene TRBV9, with 9 nucleotides matching TRBD1. Trimming cost V 0 bases and J 5 bases; bases outside gene matches: 5. This CDR3 spans 16 amino acids. CDR1 and CDR2 from the germline V gene are SGDLS and YYNGEE.

This clone was seen a handful of times. The chain is built from TRBV12-3 or TRBV12-4 and TRBJ1-2; D is uncertain. The CDR3 sequence is 12 residues long. Trimming removed 5 bases from V and 2 bases from J, with 6 bases in between. CDR3 sequence: CASSGLNYGYTF. In DNA form, the CDR3 reads TGTGCCAGCAGTGGGCTAAACTATGGCTACACCTTC.

The genes are TRBV19 and TRBJ1-2; TRBD1 agrees at 8 bases. The CDR3 totals 13 residues. Looked up from germline, CDR1 is LNHDA and CDR2 is SQIVND (reference sequence). Unmatched junction bases numbered 5, after V lost 7 bases and J lost 4 bases. CDR3 DNA: TGTGCCAGTAAACAGGGGGAATTCTATGGCTACACCTTC. Its translation is CASKQGEFYGYTF.

This clone was counted only a few times. The chain recombines TRBV6-2 or TRBV6-3 with TRBJ2-7, with TRBD1 as a possible D gene (5 bases). Germline CDR1 and CDR2: MNHEY and SVGEGT. The length of the CDR3 is 14 residues. The V end was cut by 3 bases, the J end by 4 bases, with 13 bases between. CDR3: CASSYGDREYEQYF. CDR3 sequence (DNA): TGTGCCAGCAGTTATGGAGACAGAGAGTACGAGCAGTACTTC.

The chain employs TRBV30 and TRBJ2-7; 8 bases line up with TRBD2. Trimming cost V 7 bases and J 4 bases; bases outside gene matches: 6. The CDR3 runs to 12 residues. Germline assignment: CDR1 GTSNPN and CDR2 SVGIG (reference sequence). The CDR3 bases are TGTGCCTCAAGCGGGGGACTGTACGAGCAGTACTTC. Translating it yields CASSGGLYEQYF.

The chain links TRBV9 to TRBJ2-2, with 7 bases lining up with TRBD1. Trimming at V came to 0 bases and at J to 3 bases, leaving 8 bases not matched to a gene. This CDR3 is built from 17 residues. Germline V gene sequence: CDR1 SGDLS, CDR2 YYNGEE. CDR3 residues: CASSVEVGQDYTGELFF. The CDR3 nucleotides read TGTGCCAGCAGCGTAGAGGTAGGACAGGATTACACCGGGGAGCTGTTTTTT.

The chain recombines TRBV27 with TRBJ1-2; D remains ambiguous. The V gene's germline CDR1 is MNHEY and CDR2 SMNVEV (reference sequence). Deletions cut 4 bases from V and 7 bases from J, with 13 bases between. The CDR3 spans 13 residues. CDR3 region: CASSSLIPGGYTF. In DNA form, the CDR3 reads TGTGCCAGCAGTTCCCTGATCCCCGGTGGCTACACCTTC.

The chain links TRBV7-8 to TRBJ1-5; D gene unclear. Germline lookup yields CDR1 SGHVS and CDR2 FQNEAQ. The length of the CDR3 is 15 residues. With 2 bases removed from V and 2 bases from J, the gap between germline ends came to 10 bases. CDR3 sequence: CASSLRLEGNQPQHF. CDR3 bases: TGTGCCAGCAGCTTAAGGCTCGAGGGCAATCAGCCCCAGCATTTT.

This chain uses TRBV30 with TRBJ1-6; no reliable D call. The CDR3 has 14 amino acids. CDR1 GTSNPN and CDR2 SVGIG come from the germline V gene (reference sequence). Trimming removed 0 bases from V and 6 bases from J, with 9 bases in between. This CDR3 is CAWSVRPGNSPLHF. CDR3 sequence (DNA): TGTGCCTGGAGTGTACGTCCGGGTAATTCACCCCTCCACTTT.